This T cell receptor (beta chain) originates from a study of neoadjuvant anti-PD-1 for oral cavity cancer. Overall study context: Non-progressing patients received a fourth nivolumab dose near day 43, then surgery on days 50-56. General study results and limits: Pretreatment Treg/Th17 ratio correlated inversely with post-treatment tumor clonality.

The method was immunoSEQ multiplex PCR; TCRdb's version includes in-frame clones alone and lacks a portion of them. This sample has 15,000 or so clones, with 60% to 75% found just once. Worth noting for this clone: Its specificity is not known.

Germline V lookup: CDR1 LNHNV, CDR2 YYDKDF (reference sequence). The CDR3 is 18 residues long. The ends were cut back, 0 bases at V and 4 bases at J, with 21 bases in the middle. The V and J genes are TRBV15 and TRBJ2-5; possible D gene TRBD2, 5 bases. The sequence came from a person aged 40-85 years with oral cavity squamous cell carcinoma. The sample in question was PBMCs, obtained before nivolumab (anti-PD-1) treatment. The CDR3 sequence is CATSRDSTSGYPSETQYF. CDR3 DNA sequence: TGTGCCACCAGCAGAGATTCTACGTCGGGATACCCCTCAGAGACCCAGTACTTC.